This T cell receptor beta chain emerged from a study of beta chain features in type 1 diabetes. Regarding the study as a whole: Moderate yet significant TCRB CDR3 shortening was seen in Type 1 diabetes patients in all four CD4+ subsets. Shorter templates may be favored by PCR, equally so in patients and controls.

In its sample, this clone was seen a few times. Its antigen is currently unknown. All of the isolated RNA was reverse transcribed, so expressed TCRB transcripts were sequenced. Sequencing used immunoSEQ multiplex PCR; TCRdb keeps in-frame clones, though not all of them. This repertoire shows over 600,000 clones, over 10% found once; its top ten account for around 0.12%. Germline lookup yields CDR1 MNHNY and CDR2 SVGAGI (reference sequence). The CDR3 length is 13 residues. After removal of 5 bases from V and 6 bases from J, the junction contained 2 bases not matched to a gene. Sorted cells reached over 95% purity in every population.

The receptor was derived from a young man with type 1 diabetes. Sequencing was done on a sample of naive CD4+ T cells from blood. This chain links TRBV6-6 with TRBJ1-5, with TRBD1 identical over 9 bases. The CDR3 is CASSRDRVQPQHF. CDR3 DNA sequence: TGTGCCAGCAGTCGGGACAGGGTTCAGCCCCAGCATTTT.